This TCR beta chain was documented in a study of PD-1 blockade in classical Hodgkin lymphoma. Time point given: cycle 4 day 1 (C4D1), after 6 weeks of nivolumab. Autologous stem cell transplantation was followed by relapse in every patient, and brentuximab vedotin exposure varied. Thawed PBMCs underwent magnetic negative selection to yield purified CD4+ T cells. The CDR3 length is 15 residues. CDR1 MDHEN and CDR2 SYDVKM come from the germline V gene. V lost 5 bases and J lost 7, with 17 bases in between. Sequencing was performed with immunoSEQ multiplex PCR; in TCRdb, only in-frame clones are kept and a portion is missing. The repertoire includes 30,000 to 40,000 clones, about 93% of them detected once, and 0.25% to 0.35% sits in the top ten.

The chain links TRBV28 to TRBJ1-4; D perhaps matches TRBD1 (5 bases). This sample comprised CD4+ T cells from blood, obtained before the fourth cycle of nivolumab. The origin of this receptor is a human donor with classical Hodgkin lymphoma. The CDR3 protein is CASSLPQDGGEKLFF. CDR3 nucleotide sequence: TGTGCCAGCAGTCTCCCTCAGGACGGGGGTGAAAAACTGTTTTTT.